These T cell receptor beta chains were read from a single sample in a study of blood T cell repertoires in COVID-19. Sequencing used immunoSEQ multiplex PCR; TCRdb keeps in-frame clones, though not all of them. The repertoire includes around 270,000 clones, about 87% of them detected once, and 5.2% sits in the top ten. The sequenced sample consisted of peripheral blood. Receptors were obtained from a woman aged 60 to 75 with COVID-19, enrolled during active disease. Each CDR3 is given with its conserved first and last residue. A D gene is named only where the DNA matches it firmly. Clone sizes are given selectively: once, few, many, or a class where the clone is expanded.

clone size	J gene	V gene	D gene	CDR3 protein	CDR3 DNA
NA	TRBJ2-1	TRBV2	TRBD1	CASRGTGGENEQFF	TGTGCCTCACGGGGGACAGGGGGAGAGAATGAGCAGTTCTTC
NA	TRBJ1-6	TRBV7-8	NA	CASSKGQLYNSPLHF	TGTGCCAGCAGCAAGGGACAATTATATAATTCACCCCTCCACTTT
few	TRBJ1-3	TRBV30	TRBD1	CAWSTGQGLGNTIYF	TGTGCCTGGAGTACCGGACAGGGGTTGGGAAACACCATATATTTT
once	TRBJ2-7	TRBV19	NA	CASSGLSEYEQYF	TGTGCCAGTAGCGGACTTTCGGAGTACGAGCAGTACTTC
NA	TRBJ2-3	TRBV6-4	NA	CASSDSHGDTQYF	TGTGCCAGCAGTGACTCCCACGGAGATACGCAGTATTTT
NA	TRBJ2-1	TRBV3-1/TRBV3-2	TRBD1	CASSRQGSSYNEQFF	TGTGCCAGCAGTAGACAGGGAAGCTCCTACAATGAGCAGTTCTTC
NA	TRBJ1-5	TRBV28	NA	CASSIEQGYQPQHF	TGTGCCAGCAGTATTGAACAGGGCTATCAGCCCCAGCATTTT
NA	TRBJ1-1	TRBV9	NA	CASTPGHLNTEAFF	TGTGCCAGCACCCCGGGTCACCTAAACACTGAAGCTTTCTTT
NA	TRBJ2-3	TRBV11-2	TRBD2	CASSHRDSGMRPDTQYF	TGTGCCAGCAGCCACCGGGATAGCGGGATGAGGCCAGATACGCAGTATTTT
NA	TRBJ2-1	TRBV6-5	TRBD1	CASSIDRASYNEQFF	TGTGCCAGCAGTATAGACAGGGCGTCCTACAATGAGCAGTTCTTC
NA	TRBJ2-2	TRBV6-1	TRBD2	CASSSGLAGTGELFF	TGTGCCAGCAGTTCGGGACTAGCGGGGACCGGGGAGCTGTTTTTT
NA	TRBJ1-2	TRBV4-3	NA	CASSQDTTTDGYTF	TGCGCCAGCAGCCAAGATACTACAACTGATGGCTACACCTTC
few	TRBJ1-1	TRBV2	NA	CASSGRSGTEAFF	TGTGCCAGCAGTGGTCGATCAGGAACTGAAGCTTTCTTT
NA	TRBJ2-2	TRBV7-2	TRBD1	CAIPTGGVLWPGELFF	TGTGCCATCCCGACAGGGGGGGTTCTCTGGCCCGGGGAGCTGTTTTTT
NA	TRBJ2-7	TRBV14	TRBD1	CASSPRQGGAFYEQYF	TGTGCCAGCAGCCCGAGACAGGGCGGCGCCTTCTACGAGCAGTACTTC
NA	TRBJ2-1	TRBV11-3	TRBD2	CASSLDPGLAGPNEQFF	TGTGCCAGCAGCTTAGATCCTGGGCTAGCGGGCCCCAATGAGCAGTTCTTC
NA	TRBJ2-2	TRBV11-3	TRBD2	CASSSASGTLNTGELFF	TGTGCCAGCAGCTCCGCTAGCGGGACTTTGAACACCGGGGAGCTGTTTTTT
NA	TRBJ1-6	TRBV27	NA	CASGAGFGNSPLHF	TGTGCCAGCGGTGCAGGGTTTGGTAATTCACCCCTCCACTTT
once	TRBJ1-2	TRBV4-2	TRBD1	CASSPSWDRANYGYTF	TGTGCCAGCAGCCCTTCCTGGGACAGGGCAAACTATGGCTACACCTTC
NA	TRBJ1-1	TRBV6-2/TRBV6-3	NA	CASSYVIGNSANTEAFF	TGTGCCAGCAGTTACGTAATTGGAAACAGTGCTAACACTGAAGCTTTCTTT
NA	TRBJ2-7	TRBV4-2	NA	CASSLADEQYF	TGTGCCAGCTCCTTAGCTGACGAGCAGTACTTC
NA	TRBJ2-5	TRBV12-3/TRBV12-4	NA	CASSFGGAETQYF	TGTGCCAGCAGTTTTGGCGGGGCGGAGACCCAGTACTTC
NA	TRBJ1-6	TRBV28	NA	CASSLLGQNSPLHF	TGTGCCAGCAGTTTGCTGGGCCAAAATTCACCCCTCCACTTT
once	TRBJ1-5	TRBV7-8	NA	CASSLSAGRGNQPQHF	TGTGCCAGCAGCTTATCGGCAGGGCGGGGGAATCAGCCCCAGCATTTT
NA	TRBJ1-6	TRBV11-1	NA	CASSPKMGRGNSPLHF	TGTGCCAGCAGCCCCAAGATGGGCAGGGGAAATTCACCCCTCCACTTT
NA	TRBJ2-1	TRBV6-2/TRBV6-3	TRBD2	CASSQGLAGVGNEQFF	TGTGCCAGCAGTCAGGGACTAGCGGGAGTTGGCAATGAGCAGTTCTTC
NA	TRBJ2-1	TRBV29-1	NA	CSVEPSLEQFF	TGCAGCGTTGAGCCGAGTTTAGAACAGTTCTTC
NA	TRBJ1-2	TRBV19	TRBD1	CASSMQGATGYTF	TGTGCCAGTAGTATGCAGGGGGCGACTGGCTACACCTTC
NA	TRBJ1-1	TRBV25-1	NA	CASQVWAGSDTEAFF	TGTGCCAGCCAAGTGTGGGCAGGGTCGGACACTGAAGCTTTCTTT
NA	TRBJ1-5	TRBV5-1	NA	CASSLDGTLNQPQHF	TGCGCCAGCAGCTTGGACGGGACTCTAAATCAGCCCCAGCATTTT
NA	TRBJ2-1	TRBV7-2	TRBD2	CASRLSGRGAEQFF	TGTGCCAGCAGATTAAGCGGGAGGGGGGCTGAGCAGTTCTTC
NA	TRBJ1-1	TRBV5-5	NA	CASSRDMNTEAFF	TGTGCCAGCAGCCGCGACATGAACACTGAAGCTTTCTTT
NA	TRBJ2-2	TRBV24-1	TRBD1	CATFDRDTGELFF	TGTGCCACCTTTGACAGGGACACCGGGGAGCTGTTTTTT
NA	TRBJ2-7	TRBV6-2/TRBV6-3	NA	CASSSGHSYEQYF	TGTGCCAGCAGTTCAGGCCACTCCTACGAGCAGTACTTC
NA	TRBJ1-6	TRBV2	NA	CASTGGNSPLHF	TGTGCCAGCACAGGAGGTAATTCACCCCTCCACTTT
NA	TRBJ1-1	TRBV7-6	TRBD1	CASSLKGATEAFF	TGTGCCAGCAGCTTAAAGGGGGCCACTGAAGCTTTCTTT
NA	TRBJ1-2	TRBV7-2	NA	CASSLKYRDAGGYTF	TGTGCCAGCAGCTTAAAGTACAGGGACGCTGGAGGCTACACCTTC
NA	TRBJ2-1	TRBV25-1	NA	CASSKEGNNEQFF	TGTGCCAGCAGTAAAGAGGGAAACAATGAGCAGTTCTTC
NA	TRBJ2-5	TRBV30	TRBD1	CAWSPGQGVGETQYF	TGTGCCTGGAGTCCCGGACAGGGGGTGGGGGAGACCCAGTACTTC
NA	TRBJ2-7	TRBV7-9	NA	CASSLPPDWNEQYF	TGTGCCAGCAGCTTACCCCCGGACTGGAACGAGCAGTACTTC
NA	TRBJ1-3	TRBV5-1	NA	CASSLVAGGISGNTIYF	TGCGCCAGCAGCTTGGTTGCGGGCGGAATTTCTGGAAACACCATATATTTT
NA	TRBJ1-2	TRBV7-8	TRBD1	CASSLVVGQGAPYTF	TGTGCCAGCAGCTTAGTGGTGGGACAGGGGGCCCCCTACACCTTC
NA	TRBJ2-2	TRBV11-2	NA	CASSLVEFTGELFF	TGTGCCAGCAGCTTAGTGGAGTTCACCGGGGAGCTGTTTTTT
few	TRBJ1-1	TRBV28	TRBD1	CASTVIVFGGRGLNTEAFF	TGTGCCAGCACCGTTATCGTATTTGGCGGCAGGGGGCTAAACACTGAAGCTTTCTTT
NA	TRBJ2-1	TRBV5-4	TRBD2	CASTGGGRSSYNEQFF	TGTGCCAGCACCGGGGGCGGGAGGAGCTCCTACAATGAGCAGTTCTTC
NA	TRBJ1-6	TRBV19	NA	CASSIRGRDSPLHF	TGTGCCAGTAGTATCAGGGGCAGGGATTCACCCCTCCACTTT
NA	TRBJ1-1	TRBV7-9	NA	CASSLQGEAFF	TGTGCCAGCAGTCTGCAGGGTGAAGCTTTCTTT
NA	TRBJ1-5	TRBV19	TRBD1	CASSTPRTGSRSGSNQPQHF	TGTGCCAGTAGTACCCCGCGGACAGGGAGTAGGTCAGGGAGCAATCAGCCCCAGCATTTT
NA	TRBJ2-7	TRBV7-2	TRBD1	CASSLDRTGRNEQYF	TGTGCCAGCAGCTTAGATCGGACAGGCCGCAACGAGCAGTACTTC
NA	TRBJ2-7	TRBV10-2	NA	CASSEGSGGTYEQYF	TGCGCCAGCAGTGAAGGTAGCGGTGGAACCTACGAGCAGTACTTC
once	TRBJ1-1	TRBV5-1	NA	CASSRRQGYTEAFF	TGCGCCAGCAGCCGCCGGCAGGGATACACTGAAGCTTTCTTT